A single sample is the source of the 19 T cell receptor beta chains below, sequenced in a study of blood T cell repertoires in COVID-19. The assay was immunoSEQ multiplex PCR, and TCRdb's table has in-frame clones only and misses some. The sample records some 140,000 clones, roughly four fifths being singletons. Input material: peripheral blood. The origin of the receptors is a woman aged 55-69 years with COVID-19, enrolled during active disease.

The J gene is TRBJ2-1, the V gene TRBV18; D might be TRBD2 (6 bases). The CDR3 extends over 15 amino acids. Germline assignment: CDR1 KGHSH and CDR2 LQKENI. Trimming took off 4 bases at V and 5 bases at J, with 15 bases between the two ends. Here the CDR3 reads CASSLPGRGNNEQFF. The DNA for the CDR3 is TGTGCCAGCTCACTACCCGGGCGGGGAAACAATGAGCAGTTCTTC.

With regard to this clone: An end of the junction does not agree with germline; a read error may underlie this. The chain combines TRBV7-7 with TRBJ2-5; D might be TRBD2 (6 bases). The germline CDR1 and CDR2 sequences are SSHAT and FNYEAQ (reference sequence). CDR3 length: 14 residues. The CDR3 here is CASSSGTFQETQYF. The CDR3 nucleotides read TGTGCTAGCAGCTCCGGGACTTTCCAAGAGACCCAGTACTTC.

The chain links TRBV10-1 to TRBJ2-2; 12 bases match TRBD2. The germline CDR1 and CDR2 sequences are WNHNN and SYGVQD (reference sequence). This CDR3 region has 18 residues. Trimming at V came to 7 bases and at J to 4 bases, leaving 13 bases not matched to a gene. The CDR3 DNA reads TGCGCCAGCACAAAGACTAGCGGGAGACCCTCGGTCACCGGGGAGCTGTTTTTT. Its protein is CASTKTSGRPSVTGELFF.

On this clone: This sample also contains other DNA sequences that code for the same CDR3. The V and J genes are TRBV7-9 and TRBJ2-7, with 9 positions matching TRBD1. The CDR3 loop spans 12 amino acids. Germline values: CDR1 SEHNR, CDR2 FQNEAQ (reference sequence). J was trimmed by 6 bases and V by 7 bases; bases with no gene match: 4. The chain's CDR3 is CASTGQGVEQYV. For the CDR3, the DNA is TGTGCCAGCACGGGACAGGGTGTCGAGCAGTACGTC.

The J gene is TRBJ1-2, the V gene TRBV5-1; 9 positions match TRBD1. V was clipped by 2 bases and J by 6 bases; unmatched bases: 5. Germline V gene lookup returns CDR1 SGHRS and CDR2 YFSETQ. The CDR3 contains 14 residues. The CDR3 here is CASSFNRGQDGYTF. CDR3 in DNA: TGCGCCAGCAGCTTCAACAGGGGGCAGGATGGCTACACCTTC.

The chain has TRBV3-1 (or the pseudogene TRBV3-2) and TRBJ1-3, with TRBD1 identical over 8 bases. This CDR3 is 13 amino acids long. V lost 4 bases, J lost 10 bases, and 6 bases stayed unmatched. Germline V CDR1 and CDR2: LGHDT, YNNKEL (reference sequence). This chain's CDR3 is CASSRRTGGTIYF. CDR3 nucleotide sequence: TGTGCCAGCAGCCGCAGAACAGGGGGAACCATATATTTT.

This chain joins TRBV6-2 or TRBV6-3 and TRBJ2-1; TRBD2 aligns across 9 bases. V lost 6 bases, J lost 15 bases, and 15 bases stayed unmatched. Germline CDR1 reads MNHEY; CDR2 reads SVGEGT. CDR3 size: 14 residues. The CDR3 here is CASSVGLAGFVRFF. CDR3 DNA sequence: TGTGCCAGCAGCGTTGGGCTAGCGGGGTTTGTTCGGTTCTTC.

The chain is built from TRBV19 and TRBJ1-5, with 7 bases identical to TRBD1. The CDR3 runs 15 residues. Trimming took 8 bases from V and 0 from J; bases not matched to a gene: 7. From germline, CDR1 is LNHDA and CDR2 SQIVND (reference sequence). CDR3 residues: CASFDRVISNQPQHF. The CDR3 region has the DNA TGTGCCAGTTTTGACAGGGTGATTAGCAATCAGCCCCAGCATTTT.

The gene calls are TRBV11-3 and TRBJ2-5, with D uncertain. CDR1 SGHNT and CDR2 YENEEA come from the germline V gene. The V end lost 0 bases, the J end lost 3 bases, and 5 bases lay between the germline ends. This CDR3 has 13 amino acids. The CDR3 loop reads CASSLEYKETQYF. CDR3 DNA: TGTGCCAGCAGCTTAGAGTATAAAGAGACCCAGTACTTC.

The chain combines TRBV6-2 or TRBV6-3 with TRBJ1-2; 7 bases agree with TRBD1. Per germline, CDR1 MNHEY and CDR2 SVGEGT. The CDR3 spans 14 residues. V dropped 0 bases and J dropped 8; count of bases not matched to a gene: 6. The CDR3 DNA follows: TGTGCCAGCAGTTACTCAGAGGGGGCGCGAGGCTACACCTTC. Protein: CASSYSEGARGYTF.

CDR3 sequence (DNA): TGTGCCAGCAGTCGACGACAGAATAGCAATCAGCCCCAGCATTTT. Translating it yields CASSRRQNSNQPQHF. V usage is TRBV6-2 or TRBV6-3 and J usage is TRBJ1-5, with a possible D match to TRBD1 (5 bases). The CDR3 consists of 15 residues. From germline, CDR1 is MNHEY and CDR2 SVGEGT. The V end was cut by 5 bases, the J end by 0 bases, with 11 bases between.

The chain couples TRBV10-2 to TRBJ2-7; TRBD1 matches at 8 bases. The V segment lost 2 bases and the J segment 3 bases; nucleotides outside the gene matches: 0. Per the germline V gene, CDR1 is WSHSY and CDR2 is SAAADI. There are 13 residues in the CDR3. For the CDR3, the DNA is TGCGCCAGCAGTGAGACAGGGGGCTACGAGCAGTACTTC. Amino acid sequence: CASSETGGYEQYF.

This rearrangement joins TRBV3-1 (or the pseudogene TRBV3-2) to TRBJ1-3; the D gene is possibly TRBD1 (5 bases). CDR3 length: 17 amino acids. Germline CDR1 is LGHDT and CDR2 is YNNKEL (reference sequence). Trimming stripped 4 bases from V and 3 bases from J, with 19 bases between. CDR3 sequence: CASSLRSTRVGGNTIYF. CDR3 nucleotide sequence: TGTGCCAGCAGCCTAAGATCAACCAGGGTGGGTGGAAACACCATATATTTT.

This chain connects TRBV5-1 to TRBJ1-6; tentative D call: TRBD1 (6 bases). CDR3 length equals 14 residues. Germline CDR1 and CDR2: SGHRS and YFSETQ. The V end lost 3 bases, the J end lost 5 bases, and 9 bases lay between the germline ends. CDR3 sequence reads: CASSWDTNNSPLHF. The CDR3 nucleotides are TGCGCCAGCAGCTGGGACACGAATAATTCACCCCTCCACTTT. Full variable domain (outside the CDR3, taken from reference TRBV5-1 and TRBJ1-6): KAGVTQTPRYLIKTRGQQVTLSCSPISGHRSVSWYQQTPGQGLQFLFEYFSETQRNKGNFPGRFSGRQFSNSRSEMNVSTLELGDSALYLCASSWDTNNSPLHFGNGTRLTVT.

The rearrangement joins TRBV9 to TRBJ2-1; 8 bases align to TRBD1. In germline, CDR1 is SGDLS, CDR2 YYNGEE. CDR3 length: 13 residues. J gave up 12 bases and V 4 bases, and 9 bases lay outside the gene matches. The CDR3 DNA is TGTGCCAGCAGCCCCGGACAGGGTTGGATGCAGTTCTTC. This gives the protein CASSPGQGWMQFF.

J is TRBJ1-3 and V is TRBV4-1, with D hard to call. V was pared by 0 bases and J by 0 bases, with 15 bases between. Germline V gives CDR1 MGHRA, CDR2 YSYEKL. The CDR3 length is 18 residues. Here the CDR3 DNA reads TGCGCCAGCAGCCAAGAAATTCGAGATTCTAGCTCTGGAAACACCATATATTTT. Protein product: CASSQEIRDSSSGNTIYF.

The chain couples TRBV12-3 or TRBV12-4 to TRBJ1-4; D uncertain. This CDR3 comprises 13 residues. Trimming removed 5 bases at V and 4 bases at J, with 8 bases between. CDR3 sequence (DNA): TGTGCCAGCAGTAGTACGGTTAATGAAAAACTGTTTTTT. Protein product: CASSSTVNEKLFF.

CDR3 DNA: TGTGCCAGCAGTGATGGACAGTGGATGGGCTACACCTTC. This sequence encodes CASSDGQWMGYTF. The J gene is TRBJ1-2, the V gene TRBV25-1, with a tentative D call TRBD1 (6 bases). Trimming cost V 3 bases and J 8 bases, with 13 bases left between them. CDR1 and CDR2 (germline): MGHDK, SYGVNS. This CDR3 comprises 13 residues.

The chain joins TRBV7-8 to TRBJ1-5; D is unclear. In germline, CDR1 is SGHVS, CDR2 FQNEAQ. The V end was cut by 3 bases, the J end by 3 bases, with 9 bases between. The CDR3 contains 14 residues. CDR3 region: CASSLWAFNQPQHF. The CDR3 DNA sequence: TGTGCCAGCAGCTTGTGGGCGTTCAATCAGCCCCAGCATTTT. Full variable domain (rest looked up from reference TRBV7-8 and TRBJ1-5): GAGVSQSPRYKVAKRGQDVALRCDPISGHVSLFWYQQALGQGPEFLTYFQNEAQLDKSGLPSDRFFAERPEGSVSTLKIQRTQQEDSAVYLCASSLWAFNQPQHFGDGTRLSIL.